Listed here are 30 T cell receptor beta chains from one sample, sequenced in a study of T cell repertoires in cytomegalovirus infection. TCRdb called the reads again in MiXCR, with one record for every CDR3 protein. The sample includes 480,000 or so distinct CDR3 sequences, about 11% seen only once; the top ten take about a tenth. Sequencing used PBMCs. These receptors came from a human donor in good health (CMV status not recorded). Some clones in this sample may be carry-over from other donors' samples.

The table lists this clonotype with many counts. This chain connects TRBV19 to TRBJ1-5; a possible D gene is TRBD1 (5 bases). CDR3 length: 14 amino acids. V was shortened by 6 bases and J by 6 bases, with 15 bases between the two germline ends. Germline CDR1 and CDR2: LNHDA and SQIVND (reference sequence). Here the CDR3 reads CASRDIREGQPQHF. CDR3 nucleotide sequence: TGTGCCAGTAGGGACATTCGCGAGGGTCAGCCCCAGCATTTT.

The V gene is TRBV10-3, the J gene TRBJ1-2; 8 bases are a match to TRBD1. CDR1 is ENHRY and CDR2 is SYGVKD in the germline V gene. The CDR3 extends over 14 amino acids. V dropped 6 bases and J dropped 7; count of bases not matched to a gene: 10. In DNA, the CDR3 is TGTGCCATCAGAGATTCCCGGGACAGGCTTGGCTACACCTTC. This encodes CAIRDSRDRLGYTF.

This clonotype was detected ten times or more. The chain employs TRBV4-2 and TRBJ1-5; D remains unclear. The germline V gene encodes CDR1 LGHNA and CDR2 YNFKEQ. The CDR3 loop spans 17 amino acids. V dropped 1 base and J dropped 0 bases, with 13 bases sitting between them. The CDR3 DNA reads TGTGCCAGCAGCCAAGGGAGCGGACGGGTTAGCAATCAGCCCCAGCATTTT. Amino acid sequence: CASSQGSGRVSNQPQHF.

CDR3 region: CASSSGTGETEAFF. For the CDR3, the DNA is TGCGCCAGCAGCAGTGGGACAGGGGAGACTGAAGCTTTCTTT. The chain links TRBV5-1 to TRBJ1-1, with TRBD1 identical over 10 bases. This CDR3 is 14 amino acids long. The ends lost 4 bases at V and 5 bases at J; junction bases unmatched: 5. Germline V gene data show CDR1 as SGHRS and CDR2 as YFSETQ.

Comments on this clonotype: Just one base apart from a much larger clone, this may be a read error. V usage is TRBV4-2 and J usage is TRBJ2-3; 12 bases agree with TRBD2. CDR1 is LGHNA, CDR2 YNFKEQ, per germline. The V gene end was trimmed by 0 bases and the J gene end by 7 bases; junction bases not matched to a gene: 5. This CDR3 region has 16 residues. The CDR3: CASSQDPSGREYTQYF. CDR3 bases: TGTGCCAGCAGCCAAGATCCTAGCGGGAGGGAATATACGCAGTATTTT.

There are many counts of this clonotype. The gene calls are TRBV7-2 and TRBJ2-7; D possibly matches TRBD1 or TRBD2 (5 bases each). The germline V gene has CDR1 SGHTA and CDR2 FQGNSA. The CDR3 covers 14 residues. The germline V and J ends were trimmed by 0 bases and 3 bases, with 9 bases remaining between them. As DNA, the CDR3 is TGTGCCAGCAGCTTAGCGAGGGACGGCTACGAGCAGTACTTC. Its translation: CASSLARDGYEQYF. Drawing the rest from reference TRBV7-2 and TRBJ2-7, the complete variable domain is GAGVSQSPSNKVTEKGKDVELRCDPISGHTALYWYRQSLGQGLEFLIYFQGNSAPDKSGLPSDRFSAERTGGSVSTLTIQRTQQEDSAVYLCASSLARDGYEQYFGPGTRLTVT.

This chain joins TRBV5-6 and TRBJ1-1, with D possibly being TRBD1 (6 bases). Germline CDR1 and CDR2: SGHDT and YYEEEE. Trimming pared 3 bases from V and 4 bases from J, leaving 19 bases between. The CDR3 has 16 amino acids. CDR3 coding DNA: TGTGCCAGCAGCTCCCGGACAGAATCCCGAGTCACTGAAGCTTTCTTT. Translated: CASSSRTESRVTEAFF. Filled out from reference TRBV5-6 and TRBJ1-1, the complete variable domain reads DAGVTQSPTHLIKTRGQQVTLRCSPKSGHDTVSWYQQALGQGPQFIFQYYEEEERQRGNFPDRFSGHQFPNYSSELNVNALLLGDSALYLCASSSRTESRVTEAFFGQGTRLTVV.

This clonotype has a count of ten or more. The rearrangement joins TRBV2 to TRBJ1-5; 11 bases map to TRBD1. Trimming took 6 bases from V and 3 from J; bases not matched to a gene: 4. This CDR3 is built from 15 residues. Germline loops: CDR1 SNHLY, CDR2 FYNNEI. This CDR3 reads CASSGTGGPNQPQHF. The CDR3, as DNA: TGTGCCAGCAGCGGGACAGGGGGACCCAATCAGCCCCAGCATTTT. The whole variable domain, remainder taken from reference TRBV2 and TRBJ1-5, is EPEVTQTPSHQVTQMGQEVILRCVPISNHLYFYWYRQILGQKVEFLVSFYNNEISEKSEIFDDQFSVERPDGSNFTLKIRSTKLEDSAMYFCASSGTGGPNQPQHFGDGTRLSIL.

This chain connects TRBV28 to TRBJ1-6; weak D call: TRBD1 (6 bases). The germline V and J ends were trimmed by 7 bases and 7 bases, with 14 bases remaining between them. CDR3 size: 14 residues. Germline values: CDR1 MDHEN, CDR2 SYDVKM. The CDR3 DNA is TGTGCCAGCATCCTGAGGGGGGGAAATTCACCCCTCCACTTT. Amino acids: CASILRGGNSPLHF.

This clonotype has a count of ten or more. V is TRBV19 and J is TRBJ1-1; D is perhaps TRBD1 (5 bases). The CDR3 is 13 amino acids. The V end was cut by 6 bases, the J end by 0 bases, with 8 bases between. Germline V lookup: CDR1 LNHDA, CDR2 SQIVND (reference sequence). The CDR3 loop reads CASRGTLNTEAFF. The CDR3 DNA reads as TGTGCCAGTAGAGGGACCTTGAACACTGAAGCTTTCTTT. Full variable domain (missing parts from reference TRBV19 and TRBJ1-1): DGGITQSPKYLFRKEGQNVTLSCEQNLNHDAMYWYRQDPGQGLRLIYYSQIVNDFQKGDIAEGYSVSREKKESFPLTVTSAQKNPTAFYLCASRGTLNTEAFFGQGTRLTVV.

The chain couples TRBV20-1 to TRBJ1-5; no reliable D call. The germline V gene has CDR1 DFQATT and CDR2 SNEGSKA (reference sequence). The CDR3 is 13 amino acids. Trimming cost V 6 bases and J 7 bases, with 16 bases left between them. The CDR3 sequence: CSARINPWQPQHF. The CDR3 DNA is TGCAGTGCCAGGATAAACCCCTGGCAGCCCCAGCATTTT.

In its sample, this clonotype was seen a few times. This chain's CDR3 is CSASYGIEDGYTF. The DNA for the CDR3 is TGCAGTGCTAGCTACGGGATCGAAGATGGCTACACCTTC. The gene calls are TRBV20-1 and TRBJ1-2, with no clear D. Germline loops: CDR1 DFQATT, CDR2 SNEGSKA (reference sequence). V was shortened by 3 bases and J by 6 bases, with 14 bases between the two germline ends. CDR3 length: 13 amino acids.

V is TRBV2 and J is TRBJ1-1, with TRBD1 matching over 8 bases. Trimming removed 5 bases from V and 8 bases from J; junction bases left unmatched: 13. Germline V gene data show CDR1 as SNHLY and CDR2 as FYNNEI. CDR3 length equals 15 residues. DNA for the CDR3: TGTGCCAGCAGTCGAGTGTCGGGACAGGCTCTAGAAGCTTTCTTT. This sequence encodes CASSRVSGQALEAFF.

This clonotype was counted ten times or more. The rearrangement joins TRBV27 to TRBJ1-5, with D possibly being TRBD1 (5 bases). Trimming took off 2 bases at V and 1 base at J, with 12 bases between the two ends. CDR3 length: 16 residues. The germline CDR1 and CDR2 sequences are MNHEY and SMNVEV (reference sequence). The CDR3 reads CASSLGGVGSNQPQHF. The CDR3 nucleotides read TGTGCCAGCAGTTTAGGGGGGGTGGGGAGCAATCAGCCCCAGCATTTT.

The rearrangement uses TRBV18 and TRBJ2-2; D possibly corresponds to TRBD1 (6 bases). The CDR3 is made up of 15 amino acids. V lost 6 bases, J lost 2 bases, and 13 bases lay in between. Germline V gene sequence: CDR1 KGHSH, CDR2 LQKENI. The CDR3 sequence is CASSRTGQNTGELFF. The CDR3 region has the DNA TGTGCCAGCTCCCGAACAGGGCAAAACACCGGGGAGCTGTTTTTT.

This clonotype was seen repeatedly, ten times or more. The V call is TRBV12-3 or TRBV12-4, the J call TRBJ1-4; a possible D gene is TRBD1 (5 bases). Trimming pared 2 bases from V and 6 bases from J, leaving 10 bases between. The CDR3 spans 14 residues. CDR3 protein: CASSLRGADEKLFF. DNA of the CDR3: TGTGCCAGCAGTTTACGAGGGGCCGATGAAAAACTGTTTTTT.

The gene calls are TRBV9 and TRBJ1-2; TRBD1 is a possible D gene (5 bases). This CDR3 comprises 14 residues. Trimming cost V 0 bases and J 7 bases, with 13 bases left between them. The germline CDR1 and CDR2 sequences are SGDLS and YYNGEE. In nucleotides, the CDR3 is TGTGCCAGCAGCGTAGAGCAGGGATCGACTGGCTACACCTTC. Protein sequence: CASSVEQGSTGYTF.

The table lists this clonotype with many counts. This rearrangement joins TRBV4-2 to TRBJ1-6; no reliable D call. This CDR3 is 15 amino acids long. The V gene's germline CDR1 is LGHNA and CDR2 YNFKEQ. Trimming pared 2 bases from V and 3 bases from J, leaving 8 bases between. The CDR3 DNA reads TGTGCCAGCAGCCAAAACGGGGACTATAATTCACCCCTCCACTTT. Amino acid sequence: CASSQNGDYNSPLHF.

This clonotype was counted many times. This sequence joins TRBV5-6 and TRBJ2-7; D is unclear. V was trimmed by 4 bases and J by 4 bases, leaving 15 bases between them. The CDR3 covers 14 residues. Per germline, CDR1 SGHDT and CDR2 YYEEEE. In DNA, the CDR3 is TGTGCCAGCAGCATCCCGTTCGGGCCTTACGAGCAGTACTTC. It translates to CASSIPFGPYEQYF.

With respect to this clonotype: Since a much larger clone is just one base distant, this may be a read error. This chain uses TRBV10-3 with TRBJ2-7; D possibly corresponds to TRBD1 (7 bases). The germline V gene encodes CDR1 ENHRY and CDR2 SYGVKD. The V end lost 0 bases, the J end lost 6 bases, and 18 bases lay between the germline ends. The CDR3 totals 16 residues. In nucleotides, the CDR3 is TGTGCCATCAGTGAGTCTTTGGCAGGGGGGATGCGCGAGCAGTACTTC. Residues: CAISESLAGGMREQYF.

In its sample, this clonotype was seen a few times. The rearrangement links TRBV19 to TRBJ1-1; D gene uncertain. The CDR3 totals 15 residues. The ends were cut back, 4 bases at V and 1 base at J, with 13 bases in the middle. The V gene's germline CDR1 is LNHDA and CDR2 SQIVND (reference sequence). The CDR3: CASSNPLDRNTEAFF. The CDR3 DNA sequence: TGTGCCAGTAGTAACCCTCTGGACCGGAACACTGAAGCTTTCTTT.

This clonotype was seen a few times. The chain recombines TRBV3-1 with TRBJ1-3, with unresolved D. The germline V gene has CDR1 LGHDT and CDR2 YNNKEL (reference sequence). The CDR3 length is 12 residues. Trimming shortened V by 2 bases and J by 4 bases, and 3 bases separated the two germline ends. This CDR3 reads CASSQIGNTIYF. The CDR3 coding sequence is TGTGCCAGCAGCCAAATCGGAAACACCATATATTTT.

V usage is TRBV20-1 and J usage is TRBJ2-7; 10 bases line up with TRBD1. Trimming took 6 bases from V and 7 from J; bases not matched to a gene: 6. CDR1 and CDR2 from the germline V gene are DFQATT and SNEGSKA (reference sequence). The CDR3 is 12 amino acids. The CDR3, as DNA: TGCAGTGCCACAGACAGGGGGCTTGAGCAGTACTTC. It is translated as CSATDRGLEQYF.

There are many counts of this clonotype. This chain links TRBV6-1 with TRBJ2-2, with D hard to call. V was clipped by 10 bases and J by 1 base, with 10 bases between them. The CDR3 has 13 residues. CDR1 is MNHNS and CDR2 is SASEGT in the germline V gene. The CDR3 DNA follows: TGTGCCAACTCTGACCAGAACACCGGGGAGCTGTTTTTT. It yields the protein CANSDQNTGELFF.

This clonotype appeared many times. This chain uses TRBV7-8 with TRBJ1-3, with D possibly matching TRBD1 (5 bases). CDR1 is SGHVS, CDR2 FQNEAQ, per germline. The CDR3 length is 15 residues. V lost 5 bases and J lost 0, with 11 bases in between. CDR3: CASSGDRYSGNTIYF. The CDR3 DNA reads TGTGCCAGCAGCGGGGACCGGTACTCTGGAAACACCATATATTTT. The entire variable domain, with the rest obtained from reference TRBV7-8 and TRBJ1-3, is as follows: GAGVSQSPRYKVAKRGQDVALRCDPISGHVSLFWYQQALGQGPEFLTYFQNEAQLDKSGLPSDRFFAERPEGSVSTLKIQRTQQEDSAVYLCASSGDRYSGNTIYFGEGSWLTVV.

Note on this clonotype: This may be a read error, as it is one base from a much larger clone. The V and J genes are TRBV24-1 and TRBJ2-1, with 9 positions matching TRBD1. The trim removed 4 bases at V and 7 bases at J, leaving 10 bases unmatched. Per germline, CDR1 KGHDR and CDR2 SFDVKD. The CDR3 is made up of 16 amino acids. The CDR3 here is CATSDTRDRAENEQFF. DNA of the CDR3: TGTGCCACCAGTGACACCCGGGACAGGGCAGAGAATGAGCAGTTCTTC.

This clonotype was seen repeatedly, ten times or more. The DNA for the CDR3 is TGTGCCAGCAGCAGCGGGAGGCGACAGCCCCAGCATTTT. The encoded protein is CASSSGRRQPQHF. The chain recombines TRBV12-3 or TRBV12-4 with TRBJ1-5, with unresolved D. Trimming removed 6 bases at V and 7 bases at J, with 13 bases between. This CDR3 is 13 amino acids long.

Ten or more counts support this clonotype. V is TRBV6-2 or TRBV6-3 and J is TRBJ1-6; 8 bases align to TRBD1. The V segment lost 5 bases and the J segment 9 bases; nucleotides outside the gene matches: 6. The CDR3 is made up of 14 amino acids. Germline V gene data show CDR1 as MNHEY and CDR2 as SVGEGT. The DNA of the CDR3 is TGTGCCAGCAGTCGGACAGGGAAATCTTCACCCCTCCACTTT. This translates into CASSRTGKSSPLHF.

About this clonotype itself: This may stem from a read error, because a much larger clone lies one nucleotide away. This chain connects TRBV20-1 to TRBJ1-6, with D possibly TRBD1 on 6 matching bases. In germline, CDR1 is DFQATT, CDR2 SNEGSKA (reference sequence). The ends were cut back, 1 base at V and 9 bases at J, with 16 bases in the middle. The CDR3 is 15 amino acids. CDR3 in amino acids: CSARGRQGSSSPLHF. In DNA, the CDR3 is TGCAGTGCTAGAGGACGCCAGGGGTCTAGTTCACCCCTCCACTTT.

This clonotype came up many times. This chain uses TRBV5-5 with TRBJ1-2, with D unresolved. This CDR3 comprises 14 residues. From germline, CDR1 is SGHKS and CDR2 YYEKEE (reference sequence). Trimming took 1 base from V and 4 from J, leaving 11 bases between them. CDR3 region: CASSLPPETYGYTF. CDR3 sequence (DNA): TGTGCCAGCAGCTTGCCACCGGAGACCTATGGCTACACCTTC.